These 11 T cell receptor beta chains share one sample of origin, sequenced in a study of T-cell memory formation after mild COVID-19. MiXCR, applied by TCRdb to the 5' RACE reads, yields one record per CDR3 protein. The sample holds hundreds of thousands of distinct CDR3 sequences, approximately 15% seen once. The specimen sequenced was PBMCs or a T cell subset sorted from them (not recorded which). These receptors all come from a man aged 18 to 30 who had mild COVID-19 (a few samples of this study predate the infection). Cell type and time point are not known.

The chain uses TRBV7-3 and TRBJ2-1; no reliable D call. CDR1 and CDR2 (germline): SGHTA, FQGTGA. The CDR3 has 16 amino acids. V was clipped by 2 bases and J by 0 bases, with 11 bases between them. In nucleotides, the CDR3 is TGTGCCAGCAGCTTATATGCGGATCCCTCCTACAATGAGCAGTTCTTC. Translating gives CASSLYADPSYNEQFF.

This clonotype turned up a few times. The genes are TRBV6-1 and TRBJ2-7; D is uncertain. V lost 0 bases and J 0 bases, leaving 6 bases between the germline ends. Germline CDR1 MNHNS, CDR2 SASEGT. The CDR3 runs to 14 residues. The CDR3 coding sequence is TGTGCCAGCAGTGAAGCGCTTCCCTCCTACGAGCAGTACGTC. Its protein product is CASSEALPSYEQYV.

This clonotype was recorded a few times. The rearrangement links TRBV5-1 to TRBJ2-5, with TRBD1 matching over 8 bases. The trim removed 4 bases at V and 13 bases at J, leaving 6 bases unmatched. CDR1 is SGHRS, CDR2 YFSETQ, per germline. The CDR3 covers 11 residues. CDR3 sequence reads: CASSRGQATYF. Here the CDR3 DNA reads TGCGCCAGCAGCAGGGGACAGGCTACGTACTTC.

This clonotype was counted ten times or more. The chain couples TRBV4-2 to TRBJ1-1; tentative D call: TRBD1 (5 bases). V lost 4 bases to trimming and J lost 5 bases, with 14 bases between them. This CDR3 region has 14 residues. Looked up from germline, CDR1 is LGHNA and CDR2 is YNFKEQ. The CDR3 sequence is CASSLDQGRTEAFF. The CDR3 DNA reads TGTGCCAGCAGCCTAGATCAGGGAAGGACTGAAGCTTTCTTT.

There are a few counts of this clonotype. J is TRBJ2-5 and V is TRBV4-3; D is unclear. CDR3 length: 15 amino acids. V was pared by 0 bases and J by 0 bases, with 8 bases between. Germline V CDR1 and CDR2: LGHNA, YSLEER. The CDR3 region is CASSQDLSDQETQYF. The CDR3 DNA sequence: TGCGCCAGCAGCCAAGATTTGAGCGACCAAGAGACCCAGTACTTC.

There are a few counts of this clonotype. This rearrangement joins TRBV7-9 to TRBJ2-2; D may correspond to TRBD1 or TRBD2 (5 bases each). Germline CDR1 reads SEHNR; CDR2 reads FQNEAQ (reference sequence). Trimming pared 5 bases from V and 0 bases from J, leaving 10 bases between. The CDR3 contains 15 residues. The CDR3 coding sequence is TGTGCCAGCAGCCGCCGGGGCCCGAACACCGGGGAGCTGTTTTTT. This translates into CASSRRGPNTGELFF.

The V and J genes are TRBV4-2 and TRBJ2-2; 12 bases fit TRBD2. There are 18 residues in the CDR3. Germline V gene sequence: CDR1 LGHNA, CDR2 YNFKEQ. V trimming: 3 bases; J trimming: 0 bases; junction bases outside the gene matches: 5. The CDR3 here is CASSQTSGGPANTGELFF. DNA of the CDR3: TGTGCCAGCAGCCAGACTAGCGGGGGCCCGGCGAACACCGGGGAGCTGTTTTTT.

This chain joins TRBV7-9 and TRBJ2-1; 8 bases align to TRBD2. CDR1 is SEHNR, CDR2 FQNEAQ, per germline (reference sequence). The CDR3 extends over 14 amino acids. V dropped 3 bases and J dropped 10; count of bases not matched to a gene: 8. The CDR3 reads CASSLTGGGPEQFF. CDR3 nucleotide sequence: TGTGCCAGCAGCTTGACTGGCGGGGGGCCAGAGCAGTTCTTC.

This clonotype was seen a handful of times. The chain carries TRBV5-1 and TRBJ2-1; D may correspond to TRBD1 or TRBD2 (5 bases each). V was cut by 0 bases and J by 6 bases, with 13 bases left in between. This CDR3 spans 15 amino acids. Germline V gene data show CDR1 as SGHRS and CDR2 as YFSETQ. CDR3 in DNA: TGCGCCAGCAGCTTGGTAGGGACGAGCCTCAATGAGCAGTTCTTC. Protein product: CASSLVGTSLNEQFF.

V and J are TRBV2 and TRBJ2-3; perhaps D is TRBD1 or TRBD2 (5 bases each). The CDR3 length is 14 residues. Per the germline V gene, CDR1 is SNHLY and CDR2 is FYNNEI. The germline V and J ends were trimmed by 6 bases and 3 bases, with 13 bases remaining between them. CDR3 sequence: CASSPGALTDTQYF. Written as DNA, the CDR3 is TGTGCCAGCAGCCCCGGGGCCCTGACAGATACGCAGTATTTT. Filled out from reference TRBV2 and TRBJ2-3, the complete variable domain reads EPEVTQTPSHQVTQMGQEVILRCVPISNHLYFYWYRQILGQKVEFLVSFYNNEISEKSEIFDDQFSVERPDGSNFTLKIRSTKLEDSAMYFCASSPGALTDTQYFGPGTRLTVL.

CDR3 nucleotides: TGTGCCAGCAGTTTTGGCGGGGGGGCAGATACGCAGTATTTT. Residues: CASSFGGGADTQYF. This chain links TRBV12-3 or TRBV12-4 with TRBJ2-3, with 9 bases identical to TRBD2. The CDR3 has 14 amino acids. V dropped 3 bases and J dropped 4; count of bases not matched to a gene: 2.